The rows below give T cell receptor beta chains drawn from one sample of a study of CD8 T cells in ankylosing spondylitis. Each CDR3 protein gets one entry after TCRdb re-called the 5' RACE reads with MiXCR. Seen here are some 220,000 distinct CDR3 sequences, 7% to 10% observed once, and the top ten hold approximately 5%. Sequenced sample: blood, either unsorted or a sorted T cell fraction (not recorded which). The receptors stem from a female donor with ankylosing spondylitis or in good health (not recorded which). CDR3s include the opening cysteine and the closing phenylalanine or tryptophan. The order of the fields is V gene, D gene, CDR3 length, clone size, J gene, CDR3 DNA, CDR3 protein. A D gene is named only where the DNA matches it firmly. Size values are once, few and many counts, or a class for expanded clones, and some rows have none.

TRBV7-2,-,17,few,TRBJ2-1,TGTGCCAGCAGCTTAGAAGGCTACGGCACAGGCCACAATGAGCAGTTCTTC,CASSLEGYGTGHNEQFF
TRBV7-6,TRBD1,14,many,TRBJ1-1,TGTGCCAGCAGCTCCTGGGACAGGGCCCCTCAAGCTTTCTTT,CASSSWDRAPQAFF
TRBV15,TRBD2,15,many,TRBJ2-7,TGTGCCACCAGCAGGGAGCTAGCGGGAGAAGGAGAGCAGTACTTC,CATSRELAGEGEQYF
TRBV29-1,-,14,many,TRBJ1-5,TGCAGCGTTGGCGACAGTTATAGCAATCAGCCCCAGCATTTT,CSVGDSYSNQPQHF
TRBV5-5,-,14,many,TRBJ2-2,TGTGCCAGCAGCTGGGTGGATTTCTCCGGGGAGCTGTTTTTT,CASSWVDFSGELFF
TRBV5-1,-,17,-,TRBJ1-2,TGCGCCAGCAGCTTGGCCGGGGGGGGAACAATTAACTATGGCTACACCTTC,CASSLAGGGTINYGYTF
TRBV6-2/TRBV6-3,-,15,many,TRBJ1-2,TGTGCCAGCAGCACCCTGGGAGAACCTAACTATGGCTACACCTTC,CASSTLGEPNYGYTF
TRBV7-2,-,16,-,TRBJ2-7,TGTGCCAGCAGCCAAAACAGACCGGCCACCACCTACGAGCAGTACTTC,CASSQNRPATTYEQYF
TRBV9,-,13,many,TRBJ2-7,TGTGCCAGCAGCGTAGGTTCAGAACTCGAGCAGTACTTC,CASSVGSELEQYF
TRBV5-1,TRBD2,18,many,TRBJ2-1,TGCGCCAGCAGCTTCGGGCTAGCGGGAGGCAGCTCCTACAATGAGCAGTTCTTC,CASSFGLAGGSSYNEQFF
TRBV6-2/TRBV6-3,TRBD2,18,few,TRBJ2-3,TGTGCCAGCAGCCCCCGGACTAGCGGGAGAGGGGGCACAGATACGCAGTATTTT,CASSPRTSGRGGTDTQYF
TRBV30,-,15,many,TRBJ2-3,TGTGCCTGGAGTGACTGGGGGGAGTCTGGAGATACGCAGTATTTT,CAWSDWGESGDTQYF
TRBV7-2,TRBD2,18,few,TRBJ2-1,TGTGCCAGCAGCTCCATCCCACTCACTAGCGGGAGTGCAAATGAGCAGTTCTTC,CASSSIPLTSGSANEQFF
TRBV10-3,TRBD2,16,many,TRBJ2-1,TGTGCCATCAGTGAGAAGGGGACTAGCGGGAGGGATGAGCAGTTCTTC,CAISEKGTSGRDEQFF
TRBV7-6,-,17,many,TRBJ2-6,TGTGCCAGCAGCCAGGATCTTAGCTTCTCTGGGGCCAACGTCCTGACTTTC,CASSQDLSFSGANVLTF
TRBV20-1,TRBD2,15,many,TRBJ2-2,TGCAGTGCTAGAATAGCGGGGCGGAACACCGGGGAGCTGTTTTTT,CSARIAGRNTGELFF
TRBV20-1,TRBD2,19,many,TRBJ2-1,TGCAGTGCTAGAGACCGCCGACCCAGACTAGCGGGCCCCCTAGATGAGCAGTTCTTC,CSARDRRPRLAGPLDEQFF
TRBV6-5,-,13,many,TRBJ2-3,TGTGCCAGCAGTTACTCTGGGGGACATACGCAGTATTTT,CASSYSGGHTQYF
TRBV7-9,-,16,many,TRBJ1-1,TGTGCCAGCAGGGCCCCGGCCGCGGGACCGAACACTGAAGCTTTCTTT,CASRAPAAGPNTEAFF
TRBV7-9,TRBD1,15,many,TRBJ2-7,TGTGCCAGCAGCTTAGATGAGACAGGGACCTACGAGCAGTACTTC,CASSLDETGTYEQYF
TRBV28,TRBD1,15,many,TRBJ2-2,TGTGCCAGCAGTGCGAGGGGGCCGAACACCGGGGAGCTGTTTTTT,CASSARGPNTGELFF
TRBV3-1,-,16,many,TRBJ2-4,TGTGCCAGCAGCCAAGAGGATATTGGTCCTAGAGGCATTCAGTACTTC,CASSQEDIGPRGIQYF
TRBV5-6,-,14,few,TRBJ1-2,TGTGCCAGCAGCTCCAGGCCCCTCAACTATGGCTACACCTTC,CASSSRPLNYGYTF
TRBV5-6,-,14,many,TRBJ1-5,TGTGCCAGCAGCCTGGACGGGGGAGGCTCAGCCCAGCATTTT,CASSLDGGGSAQHF
TRBV7-4,-,14,many,TRBJ2-5,TGTGCCAGCACCCCTGTTAGGATTGGGGAGACCCAGTACTTC,CASTPVRIGETQYF
TRBV6-5,-,13,many,TRBJ1-1,TGTGCCAGCAGTTATGGGTTGGACACTGAAGCTTTCTTT,CASSYGLDTEAFF
TRBV4-2,TRBD2,16,many,TRBJ2-3,TGTGCCAGCAGCCCCCTAATAGCGGGTTACACAGATACGCAGTATTTT,CASSPLIAGYTDTQYF
TRBV5-5,TRBD2,14,many,TRBJ2-7,TGTGCCAGCAGCCCGGGACTAGCGGGAAACGAGCAGTACTTC,CASSPGLAGNEQYF
TRBV12-3/TRBV12-4,TRBD2,17,many,TRBJ2-4,TGTGCCAGCAGTTTTTTGTCGGGAGGTGTAGCCAAAAACATTCAGTACTTC,CASSFLSGGVAKNIQYF
TRBV5-5,-,15,many,TRBJ2-5,TGTGCCAGCAGCTACGCCGGGACACACCAAGAGACCCAGTACTTC,CASSYAGTHQETQYF
TRBV7-9,-,11,many,TRBJ1-4,TGTGCCAGCAGCTTCGATCGAGCGGTGTTTTTT,CASSFDRAVFF
TRBV12-3/TRBV12-4,-,16,many,TRBJ2-4,TGTGCCAGCAGTTTAGGGGACCCTTCGGCCAGGAACATTCAGTACTTC,CASSLGDPSARNIQYF
TRBV19,TRBD1,18,-,TRBJ1-5,TGTGCCAGTAGATGGCAGGGGGCGAACTCTGTTAACAATCAGCCCCAGCATTTT,CASRWQGANSVNNQPQHF
TRBV7-2,-,14,many,TRBJ2-7,TGTGCCAGCAGCCGTGACAGGTCGGGCTACGAGCAGTACTTC,CASSRDRSGYEQYF
TRBV28,-,16,few,TRBJ2-1,TGTGCCAGCAGTTTATCCCAGGGGATCTCCTACAATGAGCAGTTCTTC,CASSLSQGISYNEQFF
TRBV30,-,12,many,TRBJ1-2,TGTGCCTGGAGCGGTCCCCACTATGGCTACACCTTC,CAWSGPHYGYTF
TRBV7-2,-,15,many,TRBJ2-1,TGTGCCAGCAGCTTAGTAGGAACACGTAACAATGAGCAGTTCTTC,CASSLVGTRNNEQFF
TRBV12-3/TRBV12-4,TRBD1,14,many,TRBJ2-3,TGTGCCAGCAGTAGGACAGGGTCAAGAGATACGCAGTATTTT,CASSRTGSRDTQYF
TRBV27,-,16,many,TRBJ2-7,TGTGCCAGCAGTTTAGCGGGGAGCGCCCCTAGGGACGAGCAGTACTTC,CASSLAGSAPRDEQYF
TRBV13,-,13,-,TRBJ1-3,TGTGCCAGCAGCCCAGGGAGAGGAAACACCATATATTTT,CASSPGRGNTIYF
TRBV20-1,TRBD2,18,-,TRBJ2-7,TGCAGTGCTACCGAGCCCCCACGACTAGCGTTAAACACGTACGAGCAGTACTTC,CSATEPPRLALNTYEQYF
TRBV11-2,-,17,many,TRBJ2-1,TGTGCCAGCAGCGTGGCCCCTAGGACGAGCTCCTACAATGAGCAGTTCTTC,CASSVAPRTSSYNEQFF
TRBV6-1,TRBD2,15,-,TRBJ2-3,TGTGCCAGCAGGGAGACTAGCGAGAGCACAGATACGCAGTATTTT,CASRETSESTDTQYF
TRBV7-9,TRBD1,16,many,TRBJ1-3,TGTGCCAGCAGCTTACGTGACAGGGGGCCGGGAAACACCATATATTTT,CASSLRDRGPGNTIYF
TRBV7-9,-,14,few,TRBJ2-7,TGTGCCAGCAGCTCTCTCCCGGACAGCTACGAGCAGTACTTC,CASSSLPDSYEQYF
TRBV20-1,TRBD2,15,many,TRBJ2-1,TGCAGTGCTAGTCCTAGCGGTAGCTCCTACAATGAGCAGTTCTTC,CSASPSGSSYNEQFF
TRBV7-2,TRBD2,17,few,TRBJ2-2,TGTGCCAGCAGCCCCGAGGCCCCACTAGCGGTATCCGGGGAGCTGTTTTTT,CASSPEAPLAVSGELFF
TRBV5-1,-,14,many,TRBJ1-2,TGCGCCAGCAGCTTTCAACAGGGAAAGAATGGCTACACCTTC,CASSFQQGKNGYTF
TRBV27,-,14,few,TRBJ2-7,TGCACCAGCAGTTCGCTTAGGAGCTCCTACGAGCAGTACTTC,CTSSSLRSSYEQYF
TRBV30,-,12,-,TRBJ2-3,TGTGCCTGCCCCTGGGACAAATATACGCAGTATTTT,CACPWDKYTQYF